This T cell receptor beta chain was retrieved from a study of cytomegalovirus exposure and HLA in healthy donors. General study findings and limits: A few chains linked to CMV were shown in vitro to be specific for CMV antigens. The listing of roughly 160 TCR beta chains classed them as cytomegalovirus-associated.

Germline values: CDR1 KGHSH, CDR2 LQKENI. Trimming left V 4 bases short and J 0 bases short, with 13 bases between. This CDR3 region has 16 residues. As to this clone: The target antigen is unknown.

TCRdb's copy holds only in-frame clones and misses some; the assay was immunoSEQ multiplex PCR. Found here are 150,000 to 200,000 clones, around nine tenths of them singletons; the top ten hold approximately 10%. The study drew the donors from its approximately 120-subject validation cohort, separate from the approximately 690-subject first cohort. The rearrangement uses TRBV18 and TRBJ1-3, with TRBD1 as a possible D gene (5 bases). The clonotype comes from a woman under 30 in good health and CMV-seropositive. Sequenced: PBMCs. CDR3 coding DNA: TGTGCCAGCTCACTTTCTACAGGCCACTCTGGAAACACCATATATTTT. This gives the protein CASSLSTGHSGNTIYF.